This T cell receptor (beta chain) was sequenced in a study of blood T cell repertoires in COVID-19. Study in general: Some COVID-19 samples were acute and others convalescent; all came from the United States, Italy and Spain.

Profiling relied on immunoSEQ multiplex PCR, and the TCRdb table lists in-frame clones only, not all of them. This sample has fewer than 400,000 clones, with approximately 88% found just once. This clone was seen a handful of times. Recruits, aged roughly 18 to 89 years, lived in approximately 26 US areas. Resolution of symptoms, clearance, or two negative PCRs was present in recovered Cohort 3 donors. The TCR was taken from a man younger than 45 who had recovered from COVID-19. The sample taken for sequencing was PBMCs or T cells enriched from blood (not recorded which).

CDR3 amino acids: CASSASSGGAWELFF. The CDR3 nucleotides are TGTGCCAGCAGCGCGTCTAGCGGGGGGGCCTGGGAGCTGTTTTTT. The chain couples TRBV9 to TRBJ2-2; 12 bases match TRBD2. Germline V gene sequence: CDR1 SGDLS, CDR2 YYNGEE. J was trimmed by 9 bases and V by 3 bases; bases with no gene match: 6. This CDR3 is built from 15 residues.